Below, 17 T cell receptor beta chains from the same sample are listed, as sequenced in a study of T-cell reconstitution after alpha-beta-depleted transplantation in children. Their specific antigens are unknown. Study results and limitations: T-cell numbers and diversity, one year after transplant, stemmed largely from T cells that were newly produced.

Unique molecular identifiers featured in how the TCRbeta library was prepared. TCRdb re-called the PCR reads with MiXCR, one entry per CDR3 protein. The table records about 300,000 distinct CDR3 sequences, less than 9.5% of them present only once. Sequencing was performed on peripheral blood, taken 360 days after TCRalphabeta/CD19-depleted stem cell transplant. The receptors were gathered from a female patient aged 2-15 years who had a stem cell transplant for Fanconi anemia, so the T cells may come from the graft donor.

This clonotype was observed a handful of times. The chain uses TRBV27 and TRBJ2-7, with D hard to call. V was cut by 5 bases and J by 2 bases, with 13 bases left in between. Germline CDR1 MNHEY, CDR2 SMNVEV (reference sequence). The CDR3 runs to 14 residues. The CDR3 loop is CASSRERRTYEQYF. CDR3 nucleotide sequence: TGTGCCAGCAGTCGAGAGCGTCGGACCTACGAGCAGTACTTC.

This chain links TRBV3-1 with TRBJ2-6, with unresolved D. Deletions cut 0 bases from V and 2 bases from J, with 14 bases between. CDR3 length equals 18 residues. Germline V lookup: CDR1 LGHDT, CDR2 YNNKEL (reference sequence). CDR3 DNA: TGTGCCAGCAGCCAAGATCTTAAGGCCCCGGCTGGGGCCAACGTCCTGACTTTC. This sequence encodes CASSQDLKAPAGANVLTF.

This sequence joins TRBV7-8 and TRBJ2-2; D unclear. V was shortened by 5 bases and J by 0 bases, with 7 bases between the two germline ends. The CDR3 has 14 residues. Germline assignment: CDR1 SGHVS and CDR2 FQNEAQ. The CDR3 here is CASSRLANTGELFF. CDR3 bases: TGTGCCAGCAGCCGACTTGCGAACACCGGGGAGCTGTTTTTT.

There are a few counts of this clonotype. This chain uses TRBV29-1 with TRBJ1-5; TRBD1 might be the D (5 bases). There are 14 residues in the CDR3. Germline CDR1 SQVTM, CDR2 ANQGSEA. V gave up 7 bases and J gave up 3 bases, with 16 bases separating them. The CDR3 sequence is CSAGSGAFNQPQHF. CDR3 nucleotides: TGCAGCGCTGGAAGCGGGGCGTTCAATCAGCCCCAGCATTTT.

The sample holds many counts of this clonotype. The gene calls are TRBV5-1 and TRBJ2-5; D not resolved. Per the germline V gene, CDR1 is SGHRS and CDR2 is YFSETQ. V lost 1 base and J lost 4, with 11 bases in between. The CDR3 runs 14 residues. CDR3 sequence: CASSLWVWGETQYF. The CDR3 DNA reads as TGCGCCAGCAGCTTGTGGGTGTGGGGAGAGACCCAGTACTTC.

As regards this clonotype: A much larger clone is a single base away; this may be a read error. The CDR3 DNA follows: TGTGCCAGCAGCTCTTCCGGACTAGCGGGAGGGGGCAGGCACAATGGGCAGTTCTTC. This translates into CASSSSGLAGGGRHNGQFF. The V gene is TRBV11-1, the J gene TRBJ2-1; 15 bases are shared with TRBD2. This CDR3 is 19 amino acids long. In germline, CDR1 is SGHAT, CDR2 FQDESV (reference sequence).

This clonotype was counted a few times. The V and J genes are TRBV7-6 and TRBJ2-1; TRBD2 aligns across 13 bases. V lost 1 base and J lost 9; bases outside the gene matches: 6. CDR3 length equals 16 residues. CDR1 and CDR2 (germline): SGHVS, FNYEAQ. The CDR3 protein is CASSLVTSGGAGEQFF. CDR3 in DNA: TGTGCCAGCAGCTTAGTAACTAGCGGGGGGGCAGGTGAGCAGTTCTTC.

This clonotype showed up many times. This chain links TRBV12-3 or TRBV12-4 with TRBJ2-3; 7 bases are a match to TRBD2. V shed 6 bases and J 2 bases; nucleotides not matched to a gene: 14. The length of the CDR3 is 17 residues. The CDR3 spells CASSLRAQGGVTDTQYF. The CDR3 nucleotides are TGTGCCAGCAGCCTTAGGGCGCAGGGAGGGGTCACAGATACGCAGTATTTT.

Ten or more counts support this clonotype. The chain joins TRBV5-1 to TRBJ1-1; D not certain. V dropped 5 bases and J dropped 3 bases, with 17 bases sitting between them. Germline CDR1 SGHRS, CDR2 YFSETQ. This CDR3 is built from 15 residues. The CDR3 bases are TGCGCCAGCAGACGCACAGTTCACGGGGACACTGAAGCTTTCTTT. It is translated as CASRRTVHGDTEAFF.

This clonotype was detected many times. This rearrangement joins TRBV28 to TRBJ2-7; 7 bases fit TRBD2. The CDR3 runs to 12 residues. The junction had 6 bases not matched to a gene; V was cut back by 9 bases and J by 4 bases. Looked up from germline, CDR1 is MDHEN and CDR2 is SYDVKM. CDR3 nucleotide sequence: TGTGCCAGTGGGGGGGATCGGTACGAGCAGTACGTC. Its protein is CASGGDRYEQYV.

Many counts were recorded for this clonotype. V and J are TRBV7-2 and TRBJ2-7; no reliable D call. The germline V and J ends were trimmed by 1 base and 4 bases, with 14 bases remaining between them. CDR1 and CDR2 from the germline V gene are SGHTA and FQGNSA. The CDR3 is made up of 15 amino acids. The CDR3 bases are TGTGCCAGCAGCTTAGGGCCCTCAAAGGGTTACGAGCAGTACTTC. Encoded protein: CASSLGPSKGYEQYF. Based on the CDR3 plus reference TRBV7-2 and TRBJ2-7, the full variable domain is GAGVSQSPSNKVTEKGKDVELRCDPISGHTALYWYRQSLGQGLEFLIYFQGNSAPDKSGLPSDRFSAERTGGSVSTLTIQRTQQEDSAVYLCASSLGPSKGYEQYFGPGTRLTVT.

This clonotype was seen repeatedly, ten times or more. This chain uses TRBV28 with TRBJ2-1, with TRBD2 matching 9 bases. Germline V gives CDR1 MDHEN, CDR2 SYDVKM. V lost 5 bases and J lost 2; bases outside the gene matches: 10. The CDR3 runs 17 residues. DNA for the CDR3: TGTGCCAGCAGTACTATAGCGGGAGTAAGGCCCTACAATGAGCAGTTCTTC. Its protein is CASSTIAGVRPYNEQFF.

Notes on this clonotype: The CDR3 does not end in the conserved phenylalanine or tryptophan, so this is likely a read error. This chain connects TRBV19 to TRBJ1-5; D remains ambiguous. The CDR3 has 11 residues. Germline V gene sequence: CDR1 LNHDA, CDR2 SQIVND (reference sequence). Deletions cut 8 bases from V and 13 bases from J, with 15 bases between. This chain's CDR3 is CASFKSGLQHL. The CDR3 DNA reads as TGTGCCAGTTTCAAATCGGGATTACAGCATTTG.

The chain has TRBV20-1 and TRBJ2-3; no definite D call. Germline V gene sequence: CDR1 DFQATT, CDR2 SNEGSKA (reference sequence). The CDR3 runs 15 residues. V dropped 0 bases and J dropped 2 bases, with 12 bases sitting between them. The CDR3 region has the DNA TGCAGTGCTAGAGAATACCGCCGGTCCACAGATACGCAGTATTTT. Translation: CSAREYRRSTDTQYF.

Only a few counts were recorded for this clonotype. The chain joins TRBV18 to TRBJ2-3; 8 positions agree with TRBD1. CDR3 length: 16 amino acids. Germline CDR1 is KGHSH and CDR2 is LQKENI. J lost 1 base, V lost 3 bases, and 6 bases had no gene match. For the CDR3, the DNA is TGTGCCAGCTCACCTTCCGGGACAGGTGGCACAGATACGCAGTATTTT. Its protein product is CASSPSGTGGTDTQYF.

This clonotype was seen many times. V is TRBV2 and J is TRBJ2-2, with TRBD2 identical over 8 bases. Germline CDR1 is SNHLY and CDR2 is FYNNEI. Unmatched junction bases numbered 10, after V lost 4 bases and J lost 3 bases. This CDR3 is built from 17 residues. The CDR3 nucleotides read TGTGCCAGCAGTGTCGGGCTGACTAGCGATGACACCGGGGAGCTGTTTTTT. This gives the protein CASSVGLTSDDTGELFF.

There are many counts of this clonotype. The V and J genes are TRBV25-1 and TRBJ2-1; 12 bases fit TRBD2. Germline V gene sequence: CDR1 MGHDK, CDR2 SYGVNS. The CDR3 is 15 residues long. The V and J ends lost 2 bases and 6 bases, in that order; junction bases with no gene match: 2. The CDR3 reads CASSEGLAGRNEQFF. The DNA of the CDR3 is TGTGCCAGCAGTGAAGGACTAGCGGGACGCAATGAGCAGTTCTTC.